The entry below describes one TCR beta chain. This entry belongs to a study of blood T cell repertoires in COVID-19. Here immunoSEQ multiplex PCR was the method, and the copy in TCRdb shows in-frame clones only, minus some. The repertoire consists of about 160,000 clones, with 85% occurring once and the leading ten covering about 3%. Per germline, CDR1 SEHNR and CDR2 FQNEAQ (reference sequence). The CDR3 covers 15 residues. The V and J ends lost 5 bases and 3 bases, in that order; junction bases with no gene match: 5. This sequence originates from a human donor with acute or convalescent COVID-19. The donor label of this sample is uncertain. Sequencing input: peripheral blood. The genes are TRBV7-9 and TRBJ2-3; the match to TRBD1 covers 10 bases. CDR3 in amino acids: CASSTDRGTTDTQYF. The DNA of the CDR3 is TGTGCCAGCAGCACGGACAGGGGGACGACAGATACGCAGTATTTT.